One and the same sample provided the 16 T cell receptor beta chains below, sequenced in a study of human T cells and chemical hapten exposure. Time point noted: patch test 2, 6 weeks after DPC sensitization. The treatment: therapeutic diphenylcyclopropenone sensitization with weekly scalp DPC. TCRdb passed the RACE reads through MiXCR, listing each CDR3 protein once. The sample has about 54,000 distinct CDR3 sequences, around 9.4% seen once. The sequencing used whole blood, collected in connection with sensitization to the hapten diphenylcyclopropenone (DPC). The source is a woman in her forties or fifties with alopecia areata. Some clones in this sample may be carry-over from other donors' samples.

The chain couples TRBV29-1 to TRBJ2-1, with 10 positions matching TRBD2. The CDR3 is 14 amino acids. CDR1 is SQVTM and CDR2 is ANQGSEA in the germline V gene. Unmatched junction bases numbered 3, after V lost 2 bases and J lost 5 bases. CDR3 region: CSVERSGRNNEQFF. CDR3 nucleotide sequence: TGCAGCGTTGAACGTAGCGGGAGGAACAATGAGCAGTTCTTC.

This clonotype was observed at least ten times. The V and J genes are TRBV9 and TRBJ1-2, with TRBD1 matching 11 bases. Losses at the gene ends were 0 bases for V and 2 bases for J; bases not matched to a gene: 6. Germline V gene data show CDR1 as SGDLS and CDR2 as YYNGEE. CDR3 length: 17 residues. In DNA, the CDR3 is TGTGCCAGCAGCGTAGGAGGACAGGGGGCGCGGAACTATGGCTACACCTTC. Protein sequence: CASSVGGQGARNYGYTF.

The chain combines TRBV12-3 or TRBV12-4 with TRBJ2-2; 11 bases align to TRBD2. V dropped 6 bases and J dropped 6; count of bases not matched to a gene: 15. The CDR3 is 18 residues long. The chain's CDR3 is CASSLGPLAGGTAGELFF. The CDR3 DNA is TGTGCCAGCAGCCTTGGGCCTCTAGCGGGGGGAACCGCCGGGGAGCTGTTTTTT.

This clonotype was counted between two and nine times. The rearrangement joins TRBV29-1 to TRBJ1-5; 7 bases match TRBD1. Germline V lookup: CDR1 SQVTM, CDR2 ANQGSEA. Trimming at V came to 4 bases and at J to 1 base, leaving 4 bases not matched to a gene. CDR3 length equals 14 residues. CDR3 loop: CSVAQGVSNQPQHF. The CDR3 DNA sequence: TGCAGCGTTGCCCAGGGGGTGAGCAATCAGCCCCAGCATTTT.

This clonotype turned up a few times. The genes are TRBV6-5 and TRBJ2-1; D remains unclear. CDR1 and CDR2 from the germline V gene are MNHEY and SVGAGI. The V end was cut by 3 bases, the J end by 0 bases, with 9 bases between. CDR3 size: 15 residues. In DNA form, the CDR3 reads TGTGCCAGCAGTTATCTGTTCAGCTCCTACAATGAGCAGTTCTTC. This translates into CASSYLFSSYNEQFF.

Many counts were recorded for this clonotype. This chain links TRBV4-3 with TRBJ2-7, with no clear D. The CDR3 runs to 14 residues. Trimming stripped 0 bases from V and 2 bases from J, with 8 bases between. The germline CDR1 and CDR2 sequences are LGHNA and YSLEER. This CDR3 is CASSQDPVTYEQYF. The DNA for the CDR3 is TGCGCCAGCAGCCAAGATCCAGTCACCTACGAGCAGTACTTC.

Only a few counts were recorded for this clonotype. The V gene is TRBV5-1, the J gene TRBJ2-5, with 7 bases identical to TRBD1. CDR1 SGHRS and CDR2 YFSETQ come from the germline V gene. The junction had 7 bases not matched to a gene; V was cut back by 3 bases and J by 2 bases. This CDR3 is built from 15 residues. The CDR3 DNA follows: TGCGCCAGCAGCTCCCAAGGGACAGCACAAGAGACCCAGTACTTC. Its protein is CASSSQGTAQETQYF.

This chain uses TRBV12-3 or TRBV12-4 with TRBJ1-2, with 9 bases lining up with TRBD1. With 4 bases clipped from V and 4 bases from J, the junction kept 10 bases outside the gene matches. The CDR3 runs to 16 residues. The CDR3 DNA is TGTGCCAGCAGTTCCAATCCGGGACAGGGAACCTATGGCTACACCTTC. Translation gives CASSSNPGQGTYGYTF.

V usage is TRBV24-1 and J usage is TRBJ1-1; tentatively, D is TRBD1 (5 bases). Germline V gene lookup returns CDR1 KGHDR and CDR2 SFDVKD. The CDR3 extends over 12 amino acids. Trimming shortened V by 9 bases and J by 7 bases, and 14 bases separated the two germline ends. DNA for the CDR3: TGTGCCACCCAGGGTCATCGGGGTGAAGCTTTCTTT. Encoded protein: CATQGHRGEAFF.

The V call is TRBV11-2, the J call TRBJ2-7; D uncertain. The CDR3 runs 12 residues. CDR1 SGHAT and CDR2 FQNNGV come from the germline V gene. Trimming cost V 3 bases and J 4 bases, with 7 bases left between them. The CDR3 region has the DNA TGTGCCAGCAGCTTGGTAATATACGAGCAGTACTTC. Its translation is CASSLVIYEQYF.

The table lists this clonotype with a few counts. This sequence joins TRBV12-3 or TRBV12-4 and TRBJ1-2, with 7 nucleotides matching TRBD1. The trim removed 6 bases at V and 4 bases at J, leaving 5 bases unmatched. This CDR3 has 13 amino acids. CDR3 residues: CASSLGQVYGYTF. DNA of the CDR3: TGTGCCAGCAGCCTAGGACAGGTCTATGGCTACACCTTC.

This clonotype was found a few times. V is TRBV29-1 and J is TRBJ2-3; TRBD1 might be the D (5 bases). The ends were cut back, 1 base at V and 6 bases at J, with 11 bases in the middle. Germline V CDR1 and CDR2: SQVTM, ANQGSEA. CDR3 length: 13 amino acids. DNA of the CDR3: TGCAGCGTTGAAGGGTACTCAGGGGATACGCAGTATTTT. As protein: CSVEGYSGDTQYF.

This clonotype showed up many times. The V call is TRBV18, the J call TRBJ2-3; D remains unclear. This CDR3 is 12 amino acids long. Germline CDR1 and CDR2: KGHSH and LQKENI. Between the trimmed V and J ends, which lost 2 bases and 4 bases, there was a span of 4 bases. CDR3 sequence: CASSPTPDTQYF. DNA for the CDR3: TGTGCCAGCTCACCAACCCCAGATACGCAGTATTTT.

In DNA form, the CDR3 reads TGCAGCGTTGGGGTGCAGGGTGGAGATACGCAGTATTTT. Amino acids: CSVGVQGGDTQYF. The V call is TRBV29-1, the J call TRBJ2-3, with a tentative D call TRBD1 (5 bases). The V gene lost 4 bases and the J gene lost 5 bases, with 13 bases spanning the gap. Germline lookup yields CDR1 SQVTM and CDR2 ANQGSEA. The CDR3 has 13 residues.

This clonotype occurred a few times. V gene TRBV29-1 combines with J gene TRBJ2-3; maybe TRBD2 (7 bases). Looked up from germline, CDR1 is SQVTM and CDR2 is ANQGSEA. The CDR3 loop spans 13 amino acids. V was clipped by 7 bases and J by 5 bases, with 16 bases between them. The CDR3 coding sequence is TGCAGCGCTGGGGGGGGGCCGCAAGATACGCAGTATTTT. Translating gives CSAGGGPQDTQYF.

This clonotype was recorded many times. The chain is built from TRBV3-1 and TRBJ1-5; no clear D. The germline V gene encodes CDR1 LGHDT and CDR2 YNNKEL (reference sequence). The V end lost 0 bases, the J end lost 5 bases, and 8 bases lay between the germline ends. CDR3 length: 14 residues. CDR3 nucleotide sequence: TGTGCCAGCAGCCAAGACCCGGGCTATCAGCCCCAGCATTTT. Translating it yields CASSQDPGYQPQHF.